Presented here are 22 T cell receptor beta chains from one specimen sequenced in a study of T cell responses to AZD1222 COVID-19 vaccine. Profiled with immunoSEQ multiplex PCR; TCRdb holds only in-frame clones, not every one. The repertoire has about 120,000 clones, about 85% of them found once; the top ten carry 2.4%. This specimen was peripheral blood, taken on day 0 of AZD1222 vaccination. The source is an adult in good health.

CDR3 amino acids: CAWLQQRDSPLHF. The DNA for the CDR3 is TGTGCCTGGCTCCAGCAGAGGGATTCACCCCTCCACTTT. V gene TRBV30 combines with J gene TRBJ1-6; D is ambiguous. The V end lost 5 bases, the J end lost 8 bases, and 13 bases lay between the germline ends. This CDR3 region has 13 residues. The germline CDR1 and CDR2 sequences are GTSNPN and SVGIG (reference sequence).

This chain's CDR3 is CSVGQLAYGYTF. The DNA of the CDR3 is TGCAGCGTTGGACAGCTAGCTTATGGCTACACCTTC. The chain couples TRBV29-1 to TRBJ1-2; perhaps TRBD1 as D (5 bases). Trimming removed 4 bases at V and 5 bases at J, with 11 bases between. Germline V CDR1 and CDR2: SQVTM, ANQGSEA. The CDR3 consists of 12 residues. Using reference TRBV29-1 and TRBJ1-2 for the parts outside the CDR3, the full variable domain is SAVISQKPSRDICQRGTSLTIQCQVDSQVTMMFWYRQQPGQSLTLIATANQGSEATYESGFVIDKFPISRPNLTFSTLTVSNMSPEDSSIYLCSVGQLAYGYTFGSGTRLTVV.

The rearrangement uses TRBV14 and TRBJ2-1, with TRBD2 matching over 10 bases. Per the germline V gene, CDR1 is SGHDN and CDR2 is FVKESK. The length of the CDR3 is 16 residues. The trim removed 3 bases at V and 2 bases at J, leaving 4 bases unmatched. CDR3 sequence: CASSQLAGEAYNEQFF. CDR3 coding DNA: TGTGCCAGCAGCCAGCTAGCGGGGGAGGCCTACAATGAGCAGTTCTTC.

This rearrangement joins TRBV28 to TRBJ2-7, with 9 bases that match TRBD1. Trimming removed 7 bases from V and 5 bases from J; junction bases left unmatched: 12. The CDR3 has 15 amino acids. The germline V gene encodes CDR1 MDHEN and CDR2 SYDVKM. The CDR3 DNA sequence: TGTGCCAGCACCGTAGGGGGACAGGGCCATAACGAGCAGTACTTC. Amino acid sequence: CASTVGGQGHNEQYF.

This chain joins TRBV12-3 or TRBV12-4 and TRBJ2-4; D remains unclear. The CDR3 runs 12 residues. V was cut by 10 bases and J by 3 bases, with 10 bases left in between. DNA for the CDR3: TGTGCCACCGAGAGTGGCAAAAACATTCAGTACTTC. It is translated as CATESGKNIQYF.

CDR3 DNA: TGTGCCAGCGCGGGAGGTCGGACCGGGGAGCTGTTTTTT. It translates to CASAGGRTGELFF. This chain joins TRBV11-3 and TRBJ2-2; 8 nucleotides match TRBD2. The CDR3 is 13 residues long. The germline CDR1 and CDR2 sequences are SGHNT and YENEEA. V shed 8 bases and J 5 bases; nucleotides not matched to a gene: 4.

J is TRBJ2-7 and V is TRBV5-1; possible D gene TRBD2, 6 bases. The germline gives CDR1 SGHRS, CDR2 YFSETQ. V dropped 4 bases and J dropped 1 base, with 12 bases sitting between them. The CDR3 covers 14 residues. In DNA, the CDR3 is TGCGCCAGCAGCGGGCGGGACCGTTCCTACGAGCAGTACTTC. Its protein product is CASSGRDRSYEQYF.

There are a few counts of this clone. The chain couples TRBV27 to TRBJ2-5; 8 nucleotides align to TRBD2. This CDR3 is 18 amino acids long. CDR1 MNHEY and CDR2 SMNVEV come from the germline V gene (reference sequence). V lost 4 bases to trimming and J lost 3 bases; unmatched junction nucleotides: 16. The CDR3 here is CASSSDVRTSPFKETQYF. The CDR3 region has the DNA TGTGCCAGCAGTTCCGATGTCCGGACTAGCCCTTTTAAAGAGACCCAGTACTTC.

The chain carries TRBV3-1 (or the pseudogene TRBV3-2) and TRBJ1-4; the D is unclear. In germline, CDR1 is LGHDT, CDR2 YNNKEL (reference sequence). This CDR3 has 15 residues. Trimming shortened V by 4 bases and J by 8 bases, and 17 bases separated the two germline ends. DNA for the CDR3: TGTGCCAGCAGCCGATCCGACACGTTGTGGGAAAAACTGTTTTTT. This encodes CASSRSDTLWEKLFF.

The chain uses TRBV19 and TRBJ1-6; 7 bases are a match to TRBD1. The V segment lost 6 bases and the J segment 6 bases; nucleotides outside the gene matches: 5. Germline CDR1 is LNHDA and CDR2 is SQIVND (reference sequence). The CDR3 is 14 amino acids. The CDR3 sequence: CASRLTGANSPLHF. The CDR3 coding sequence is TGTGCCAGTAGGCTTACAGGGGCTAATTCACCCCTCCACTTT.

The chain links TRBV24-1 to TRBJ2-3; no firm D call. This CDR3 contains 14 residues. Germline lookup yields CDR1 KGHDR and CDR2 SFDVKD. V was shortened by 1 base and J by 0 bases, with 4 bases between the two germline ends. The CDR3 region is CATSDFSSTDTQYF. DNA of the CDR3: TGTGCCACCAGTGATTTTTCAAGCACAGATACGCAGTATTTT.

In DNA, the CDR3 is TGTGCCAGCAGCTTACAGGGAGGGGTAGTTTCACCCCTCCACTTT. It encodes CASSLQGGVVSPLHF. The chain recombines TRBV5-4 with TRBJ1-6, with D maybe TRBD1 (6 bases). This CDR3 comprises 15 residues. Trimming removed 2 bases at V and 9 bases at J, with 15 bases between. Per germline, CDR1 SGHNT and CDR2 YYREEE (reference sequence).

The chain recombines TRBV7-9 with TRBJ1-5; 7 positions agree with TRBD1. V was clipped by 5 bases and J by 7 bases; unmatched bases: 5. Germline V gene data show CDR1 as SEHNR and CDR2 as FQNEAQ (reference sequence). This CDR3 has 13 amino acids. The CDR3 spells CASSQEGAQPQHF. The CDR3 nucleotides are TGTGCCAGCAGCCAGGAGGGGGCCCAGCCCCAGCATTTT.

The chain has TRBV3-1 (or the pseudogene TRBV3-2) and TRBJ2-2; 7 nucleotides match TRBD2. Looked up from germline, CDR1 is LGHDT and CDR2 is YNNKEL (reference sequence). CDR3 length equals 16 residues. The V gene end was trimmed by 1 base and the J gene end by 1 base; junction bases not matched to a gene: 3. CDR3 protein: CASSQAGLGNTGELFF. CDR3 DNA: TGTGCCAGCAGCCAAGCAGGACTAGGGAACACCGGGGAGCTGTTTTTT.

This chain connects TRBV25-1 to TRBJ1-2; D is perhaps TRBD1 (5 bases). The V gene's germline CDR1 is MGHDK and CDR2 SYGVNS. V was shortened by 7 bases and J by 6 bases, with 15 bases between the two germline ends. The CDR3 totals 13 residues. The chain's CDR3 is CASTRDLGDGYTF. The CDR3 DNA reads TGTGCCAGCACCAGGGACCTGGGGGATGGCTACACCTTC.

This clone was counted once. The V call is TRBV14, the J call TRBJ2-1; maybe TRBD2 (6 bases). This CDR3 contains 14 residues. CDR1 and CDR2 from the germline V gene are SGHDN and FVKESK. V was shortened by 4 bases and J by 5 bases, with 12 bases between the two germline ends. The DNA of the CDR3 is TGTGCCAGCAGCCCGCCGGGACTGAACAATGAGCAGTTCTTC. Translation: CASSPPGLNNEQFF.

The J gene is TRBJ1-1, the V gene TRBV4-1; D is unresolved. Looked up from germline, CDR1 is MGHRA and CDR2 is YSYEKL. The CDR3 is 16 residues long. The V gene lost 0 bases and the J gene lost 0 bases, with 11 bases spanning the gap. The CDR3 nucleotides are TGCGCCAGCAGCCAAGAAGGACGGAGGGTGAACACTGAAGCTTTCTTT. It specifies CASSQEGRRVNTEAFF.

The genes are TRBV28 and TRBJ1-1; a weak D match, TRBD1 (6 bases). CDR1 and CDR2 from the germline V gene are MDHEN and SYDVKM. The V end lost 5 bases, the J end lost 0 bases, and 19 bases lay between the germline ends. CDR3 size: 17 residues. The CDR3 spells CASSPWTVSGMNTEAFF. CDR3 nucleotides: TGTGCCAGCAGTCCCTGGACAGTTTCGGGCATGAACACTGAAGCTTTCTTT.

The V and J genes are TRBV7-9 and TRBJ2-7; tentatively, D is TRBD1 (5 bases). CDR1 SEHNR and CDR2 FQNEAQ come from the germline V gene (reference sequence). This CDR3 contains 13 residues. V was clipped by 3 bases and J by 0 bases, with 6 bases between them. As DNA, the CDR3 is TGTGCCAGCAGCTTGACAGACTCCTACGAGCAGTACTTC. It translates to CASSLTDSYEQYF.

This chain connects TRBV6-5 to TRBJ1-2; TRBD1 is a possible D gene (6 bases). The germline V gene has CDR1 MNHEY and CDR2 SVGAGI. Trimming took off 6 bases at V and 5 bases at J, with 19 bases between the two ends. CDR3 length equals 15 residues. CDR3 amino acids: CASSETGDKGYGYTF. For the CDR3, the DNA is TGTGCCAGCAGCGAGACAGGAGACAAGGGGTATGGCTACACCTTC.

This clone was observed once. V and J are TRBV28 and TRBJ2-5; TRBD2 matches at 16 bases. There are 18 residues in the CDR3. Germline values: CDR1 MDHEN, CDR2 SYDVKM. V gave up 7 bases and J gave up 5 bases; unmatched junction bases: 13. DNA of the CDR3: TGTGCCAGCATAGGGGGGACTAGCGGGAGGGCAATACGGGAGACCCAGTACTTC. Translated: CASIGGTSGRAIRETQYF.

CDR3 region: CASSEGDRISGNTIYF. As DNA, the CDR3 is TGTGCCAGCAGTGAAGGCGACAGGATCTCTGGAAACACCATATATTTT. This sequence joins TRBV6-1 and TRBJ1-3; a weak D match, TRBD1 (6 bases). This CDR3 is 16 amino acids long. CDR1 and CDR2 (germline): MNHNS, SASEGT. V was trimmed by 1 base and J by 0 bases, leaving 10 bases between them.